This TCR beta chain came from a study of T cell responses to AZD1222 COVID-19 vaccine. Study background: Timing groups of about 4 and about 12 weeks for second doses were pooled.

The CDR3 length is 12 residues. Germline CDR1 and CDR2: MDHEN and SYDVKM. V lost 3 bases and J 6 bases, leaving 5 bases between the germline ends. Clones were sequenced by immunoSEQ multiplex PCR, and TCRdb holds only the in-frame ones, with some missing. The repertoire has approximately 110,000 clones, about 92% of them found once; the top ten carry 1.2%. For this clone: Antigen specificity is unknown.

Points from the study as a whole: CD4 TCRs associated with vaccination spanned spike, dominating at 160-218 and 743-854.

The sample here was peripheral blood, taken on day 0 of AZD1222 vaccination. This rearrangement joins TRBV28 to TRBJ2-2; D unresolved. This receptor was identified in an adult in good health. DNA of the CDR3: TGTGCCAGCAGTTTTTCGGCCGGGGAGCTGTTTTTT. Translating it yields CASSFSAGELFF.